This T cell receptor beta chain is from a study of OX40 agonist ivuxolimab in advanced cancers. General study findings and limits: Low normalized T-cell clonal expansion was additionally recorded for some nonresponders.

Assay used: immunoSEQ multiplex PCR; TCRdb lists only in-frame clones, some missing. This sample has roughly 46,000 clones, with around 89% found just once. The CDR3 is 14 amino acids. The germline V gene has CDR1 SGHRS and CDR2 YFSETQ. V was clipped by 7 bases and J by 4 bases, with 15 bases between them. With respect to this clone: No antigen is known for it.

This TCR derives from an adult with an advanced solid tumor such as melanoma, head and neck, liver or kidney cancer. This rearrangement joins TRBV5-1 to TRBJ2-1, with D possibly called TRBD1 or TRBD2 (6 bases each). Material: CD4+ or CD8+ T cells sorted from blood, obtained in a trial of the OX40 agonist ivuxolimab. CDR3 sequence: CASQGRGGYNEQFF. The DNA of the CDR3 is TGCGCCAGCCAGGGCAGGGGAGGATACAATGAGCAGTTCTTC.